This T cell receptor (beta chain) was retrieved from a study of siplizumab effects on memory and regulatory T cells. Study-level results: The naive T cell population seemed more diverse than memory cells and seemed a major contributor to the alloresponse. Assignment to unstimulated subsets succeeded for only a minor fraction of the alloreactive clones.

TCR templates, about 97,000 per sample, were assayed. Libraries were prepared by immunoSEQ multiplex PCR; TCRdb keeps only in-frame clonotypes and omits some of them. The sample holds some 96,000 clones; about 91% are singletons and the top ten take 0.14% to 0.15%. Per the germline V gene, CDR1 is WNHNN and CDR2 is SYGVQD (reference sequence). J was trimmed by 7 bases and V by 5 bases; bases with no gene match: 7. The CDR3 runs to 14 residues. Comments on this clone: What it binds is not known.

The V call is TRBV10-1, the J call TRBJ2-1; 8 bases match TRBD1. Source material: CD4+ T cells sorted from blood. This TCR derives from a human donor in good health. This CDR3 reads CASSRNRGSNEQFF. DNA for the CDR3: TGCGCCAGCAGTAGAAACAGGGGGTCGAATGAGCAGTTCTTC.